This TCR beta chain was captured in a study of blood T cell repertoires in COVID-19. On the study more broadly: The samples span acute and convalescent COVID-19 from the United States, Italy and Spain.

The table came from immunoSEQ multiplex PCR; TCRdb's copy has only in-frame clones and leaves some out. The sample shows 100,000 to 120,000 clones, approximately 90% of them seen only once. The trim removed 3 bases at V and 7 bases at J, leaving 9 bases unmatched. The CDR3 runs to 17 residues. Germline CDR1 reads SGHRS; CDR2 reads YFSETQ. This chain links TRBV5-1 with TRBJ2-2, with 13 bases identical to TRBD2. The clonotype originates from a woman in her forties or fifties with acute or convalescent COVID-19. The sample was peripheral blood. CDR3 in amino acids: CASSSRTSGRAGGELFF. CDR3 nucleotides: TGCGCCAGCAGCTCGCGAACTAGCGGGAGGGCAGGCGGGGAGCTGTTTTTT. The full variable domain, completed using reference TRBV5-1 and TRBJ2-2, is KAGVTQTPRYLIKTRGQQVTLSCSPISGHRSVSWYQQTPGQGLQFLFEYFSETQRNKGNFPGRFSGRQFSNSRSEMNVSTLELGDSALYLCASSSRTSGRAGGELFFGEGSRLTVL.